The T cell receptor (beta chain) described here comes from a study of T-cell reconstitution after alpha-beta-depleted transplantation in children. Study-wide results and limits: Day-60 TCRbeta diversity that was high in some patients was derived from surviving recipient T cells and thymic progenitors. Two months or so post-transplant, alpha-beta T cells reportedly derived from several hundred expanded graft clones. Among T cells one year after transplant, newly produced cells accounted for most counts and diversity.

Unique molecular identifiers were incorporated during preparation of the TCRbeta library. TCRdb itself ran the PCR reads through MiXCR, one entry per CDR3 protein. This sample has some 300,000 distinct CDR3 sequences; about 9.4% occur once, and the top ten carry over 6%. Details on this clonotype: What it binds is not known.

This CDR3 is 13 amino acids long. In germline, CDR1 is SQVTM, CDR2 ANQGSEA. With V trimmed by 4 bases and J by 2 bases, 5 bases remained unmatched. Sequenced material: PBMCs, taken before TCRalphabeta/CD19-depleted stem cell transplant. The chain employs TRBV29-1 and TRBJ2-7, with 7 bases matching TRBD1. This TCR came from a boy less than two years old with acute myeloid leukemia, due to receive a stem cell transplant. The CDR3 loop is CSVVGRGTYEQYF. As DNA, the CDR3 is TGCAGCGTTGTTGGCAGGGGGACCTACGAGCAGTACTTC.